This T cell receptor beta chain appears in the sequencing data of a study of monozygotic twins with inflammatory bowel disease. Via template switching, UMIs carrying a 6-nucleotide sample barcode were introduced. TCRdb re-analyzed the 5' RACE reads; it lists each CDR3 protein once, without DNA. The sample holds 150,000 or so distinct CDR3 sequences. Concerning this clonotype itself: No antigen is known for it.

Study-level findings and limits: Reduced clonotype sharing with other individuals was observed in IBD patients relative to healthy twins, especially with disease activity.

The germline CDR1 and CDR2 sequences are SGDLS and YYNGEE. The CDR3 covers 17 residues. The sequencing input was blood. The J gene is TRBJ2-2, the V gene TRBV9; the TCRdb call, TRBD2, lacks DNA for checking. The source is a human donor with ulcerative colitis or Crohn's disease, or a healthy co-twin of an affected twin (not recorded which). This chain's CDR3 is CASSVVPAGDSIGELFF.